Sequencing of this T cell receptor (beta chain) was carried out in a study of T cell repertoires in cytomegalovirus infection. Regarding the study as a whole: Carriers of CMV and the relevant HLA type were discriminated by public TCR beta frequency.

MiXCR, run by TCRdb on the reads, gives a single entry per CDR3 protein. The sample has approximately 110,000 distinct CDR3 sequences; over 30% are singletons. V was clipped by 1 base and J by 4 bases; unmatched bases: 15. The CDR3 spans 18 residues. Germline CDR1 SGHTA, CDR2 FQGTGA. This clonotype came up many times. Its specificity is unknown. The source was CD8+ T cells from cultured PBMCs, collected from culture after CMV antigen stimulation. This clonotype was sampled from a human donor in good health (CMV status not recorded). Some clones in this sample may be carry-over from other donors' samples. The chain combines TRBV7-3 with TRBJ1-2, with TRBD1 matching 7 bases. In DNA, the CDR3 is TGTGCCAGCAGCTTAAACCCAAGGGCAGGACAGGCCCCCTATGGCTACACCTTC. Amino acid sequence: CASSLNPRAGQAPYGYTF.